The entry below gives a single T cell receptor (beta chain) sequence along with its context. Using immunoSEQ multiplex PCR, the repertoire was profiled, and TCRdb retains in-frame clones only, with some absent. The profile shows some 170,000 clones, 85% of them singletons. The data belong to a study of blood T cell repertoires in COVID-19. Study as a whole: PBMCs, B-cell-depleted T cells, or T cells provided the cDNA or gDNA that made up the material.

Germline CDR1 is MDHEN and CDR2 is SYDVKM. V was shortened by 8 bases and J by 0 bases, with 19 bases between the two germline ends. The CDR3 totals 17 residues. J is TRBJ2-2 and V is TRBV28; D is possibly TRBD2 (6 bases). This receptor was identified in a woman aged 55-70 years with acute or convalescent COVID-19. Sequencing was performed on peripheral blood. The CDR3 DNA follows: TGTGCCAGCTCCCTTTCGGGGGTTGGGCCGAACACCGGGGAGCTGTTTTTT. Translation: CASSLSGVGPNTGELFF. The complete variable domain, with remaining parts taken from reference TRBV28 and TRBJ2-2, reads DVKVTQSSRYLVKRTGEKVFLECVQDMDHENMFWYRQDPGLGLRLIYFSYDVKMKEKGDIPEGYSVSREKKERFSLILESASTNQTSMYLCASSLSGVGPNTGELFFGEGSRLTVL.